This TCR beta chain derives from a study of T cells in Graves' hyperthyroidism and ophthalmopathy. This clonotype was found many times. RNA transcripts provided the source from which TCR beta CDR3 regions were amplified. The study used the HTBI primer set for a first-round RT-PCR of the TCR CDR3. One entry per CDR3 protein, called by TCRdb with MiXCR from the multiplex PCR reads. The sample lists more than 300,000 distinct CDR3 sequences, 17% occurring once. There are 14 residues in the CDR3. V gave up 3 bases and J gave up 5 bases, with 11 bases separating them. From germline, CDR1 is KGHSH and CDR2 LQKENI.

J is TRBJ1-3 and V is TRBV18; no reliable D call. Sequenced input: blood. This sequence originates from a woman aged 30 to 39 with Graves' hyperthyroidism that later progressed to Graves' ophthalmopathy. CDR3 sequence: CASSPTIQRNTIYF. The CDR3 DNA sequence: TGTGCCAGCTCACCCACGATACAAAGAAACACCATATATTTT.